This T cell receptor beta chain was identified in a study of identical twins. All donors were healthy, and all were Caucasian. Study outcomes and limitations: Monozygotic twins shared more out-of-frame TCR alpha than recombination models predicted. A lower insertion count was a feature of abundant cord blood beta clonotypes, with no such feature in memory repertoires.

This clonotype was found a few times. The antigen remains unidentified. A single record per CDR3 protein comes from TCRdb applying MiXCR to the 5' RACE reads. This sample has roughly 490,000 distinct CDR3 sequences; approximately 15% occur once, and the top ten carry more than 0.8%. The CDR3 consists of 16 residues. V lost 0 bases and J lost 5; bases outside the gene matches: 4. Germline CDR1 SGHTA, CDR2 FQGNSA. These data also featured in a second study, about yellow fever vaccine responses in identical twins. That source adds: Reportedly, the T cell response mounted by twins to vaccine seemed partly convergent, partly personalized.

Specimen: CD4+ T cells sorted from blood. This receptor was taken from a woman aged 18 to 35 in good health. V usage is TRBV7-2 and J usage is TRBJ2-7; TRBD2 matches 13 bases. The CDR3, as DNA: TGTGCCAGCAGCTTAGCCGGACTAGCGGGAGAGGACGAGCAGTACTTC. This codes for CASSLAGLAGEDEQYF.